This TCR beta chain emerged from a study of T cells expressing NK-cell markers. One entry per CDR3 protein, without DNA, is what TCRdb gives after re-calling the 5' RACE reads. Here the sample table reports approximately 170,000 distinct CDR3 sequences. This CDR3 is built from 18 residues. Germline V gives CDR1 SGHDT, CDR2 YYEEEE. This TCR came from a man aged 18-70 years in good health. The chain uses TRBV5-6 and TRBJ2-2; the TCRdb call, TRBD1, lacks DNA for checking. Sequenced input: blood T cells: a sorted CD56 or NKG2C T cell subset, CD4+ or CD8+ T cells, or bulk PBMC T cells (not recorded which). CDR3 amino acids: CASSFPGQGVGYTGELFF.